Below, 32 T cell receptor beta chains from the same sample are listed, as sequenced in a study of T cells in Graves' hyperthyroidism and ophthalmopathy. Amplification targeted TCR beta CDR3 regions from RNA transcripts. The HTBI primer set served for first-round RT-PCR of the TCR CDR3. Via MiXCR, TCRdb re-called the multiplex PCR reads, giving one row per CDR3 protein. The sample has about 620,000 distinct CDR3 sequences, around 15% seen once. The sample was blood. These receptors originate from a woman aged 25-40 years with Graves' hyperthyroidism.

This clonotype occurred a few times. For the CDR3, the DNA is TGCAGCGTTGCGGTCGCGGGGATTATAGAGACCCAGTACTTC. It codes for CSVAVAGIIETQYF. This chain uses TRBV29-1 with TRBJ2-5, with a tentative D call TRBD2 (6 bases). This CDR3 has 14 amino acids. V was cut by 4 bases and J by 4 bases, with 16 bases left in between. The germline CDR1 and CDR2 sequences are SQVTM and ANQGSEA.

This clonotype showed up many times. This chain connects TRBV11-2 to TRBJ2-3; D is perhaps TRBD1 (6 bases). CDR1 is SGHAT, CDR2 FQNNGV, per germline. The V and J ends lost 3 bases and 2 bases respectively, with 12 bases between them. The CDR3 spans 15 residues. CDR3 bases: TGTGCCAGCAGCTTGTGGGACACTAACACAGATACGCAGTATTTT. It specifies CASSLWDTNTDTQYF.

This clonotype came up many times. This chain links TRBV20-1 with TRBJ2-3; D not resolved. Trimming removed 2 bases at V and 1 base at J, with 10 bases between. The CDR3 has 14 residues. Germline lookup yields CDR1 DFQATT and CDR2 SNEGSKA (reference sequence). In nucleotides, the CDR3 is TGCAGTGCTAGACGAGGTGGACGCACAGATACGCAGTATTTT. The encoded protein is CSARRGGRTDTQYF.

This clonotype has more than one count but fewer than ten. DNA of the CDR3: TGCGCCAGCAGCGCGGACAGGGGGTATTATGGCTACACCTTC. This translates into CASSADRGYYGYTF. This chain links TRBV5-1 with TRBJ1-2; 10 bases map to TRBD1. Per the germline V gene, CDR1 is SGHRS and CDR2 is YFSETQ. The CDR3 runs to 14 residues. J was trimmed by 5 bases and V by 4 bases; bases with no gene match: 5.

The rearrangement links TRBV6-2 or TRBV6-3 to TRBJ1-5, with 8 nucleotides matching TRBD1. From germline, CDR1 is MNHEY and CDR2 SVGEGT. The CDR3 sequence is 16 residues long. V shed 5 bases and J 3 bases; nucleotides not matched to a gene: 9. CDR3 coding DNA: TGTGCCAGCAGTCCCGGACAGGGTTTTATCAATCAGCCCCAGCATTTT. Residues: CASSPGQGFINQPQHF.

With respect to this clonotype: A much larger clone lies one base from this, so it may be a read error. This chain connects TRBV3-1 to TRBJ2-1, with D perhaps matching TRBD1 (6 bases). Germline CDR1 reads LGHDT; CDR2 reads YNNKEL (reference sequence). CDR3 length: 15 residues. CDR3 in amino acids: CASSQDATGYKEQFF. CDR3 DNA sequence: TGTGCCAGCAGCCAAGATGCGACAGGTTACAAGGAGCAGTTCTTC.

This clonotype came up many times. The J gene is TRBJ2-7, the V gene TRBV5-1; possible D gene TRBD1, 6 bases. Trimming took 4 bases from V and 3 from J, leaving 14 bases between them. CDR1 SGHRS and CDR2 YFSETQ come from the germline V gene. The CDR3 covers 14 residues. The CDR3 reads CASSPAEQGYEQYF. DNA for the CDR3: TGCGCCAGCAGCCCCGCTGAACAGGGCTACGAGCAGTACTTC.

This chain uses TRBV4-1 with TRBJ2-5; unclear D gene. Trimming removed 3 bases at V and 3 bases at J, with 5 bases between. This CDR3 comprises 12 residues. The germline CDR1 and CDR2 sequences are MGHRA and YSYEKL. In nucleotides, the CDR3 is TGCGCCAGCAGCCAGAGCGAAGAGACCCAGTACTTC. Amino acid sequence: CASSQSEETQYF.

This clonotype was seen many times. This chain links TRBV11-2 with TRBJ2-3; D possibly corresponds to TRBD2 (5 bases). This CDR3 spans 13 amino acids. The V end lost 6 bases, the J end lost 2 bases, and 9 bases lay between the germline ends. Germline assignment: CDR1 SGHAT and CDR2 FQNNGV. CDR3 sequence (DNA): TGTGCCAGCAGGGAGGCTTTCACAGATACGCAGTATTTT. Translated: CASREAFTDTQYF.

The chain employs TRBV9 and TRBJ2-1; D ambiguous. V was shortened by 3 bases and J by 8 bases, with 9 bases between the two germline ends. Germline V gene data show CDR1 as SGDLS and CDR2 as YYNGEE. The CDR3 is 12 amino acids. The CDR3 coding sequence is TGTGCCAGCAGCGCCTCATTCGATGAGCAGTTCTTC. Its translation is CASSASFDEQFF.

The chain links TRBV29-1 to TRBJ2-5, with 7 positions matching TRBD2. This CDR3 has 14 residues. Germline V lookup: CDR1 SQVTM, CDR2 ANQGSEA. The trim removed 6 bases at V and 4 bases at J, leaving 11 bases unmatched. The CDR3 loop reads CSVVPPGGGETQYF. The CDR3 DNA reads as TGCAGCGTCGTACCTCCGGGAGGCGGAGAGACCCAGTACTTC.

As regards this clonotype: A much larger clonotype is one base distant, so this may be a read error. The chain joins TRBV6-1 to TRBJ2-7, with 8 bases lining up with TRBD1. TRBJ2-1 matches the DNA end more closely, so the J call is doubtful. This CDR3 comprises 15 residues. Germline CDR1 reads MNHNS; CDR2 reads SASEGT. CDR3: CASREGWTGTYEQFF. The CDR3 nucleotides are TGTGCCAGCAGAGAGGGTTGGACAGGGACCTACGAGCAGTTCTTC.

The gene calls are TRBV4-3 and TRBJ1-1, with no clear D. The germline CDR1 and CDR2 sequences are LGHNA and YSLEER. The V gene lost 8 bases and the J gene lost 0 bases, with 10 bases spanning the gap. The CDR3 sequence is 13 residues long. The CDR3: CASAVGVNTEAFF. Here the CDR3 DNA reads TGCGCCAGCGCAGTTGGCGTGAACACTGAAGCTTTCTTT.

This clonotype was detected ten times or more. The V call is TRBV12-3 or TRBV12-4, the J call TRBJ1-2; no firm D call. V was cut by 2 bases and J by 8 bases, with 15 bases left in between. This CDR3 has 14 residues. CDR3 DNA sequence: TGTGCCAGCAGTTTATCGGGTGCATTTAGAGGCTACACCTTC. Translating gives CASSLSGAFRGYTF.

This clonotype came up a few times. This chain links TRBV11-3 with TRBJ1-2, with TRBD1 identical over 9 bases. The J segment lost 8 bases and the V segment lost 3 bases, leaving 7 bases of the junction unmatched. The CDR3 totals 14 residues. The germline V gene has CDR1 SGHNT and CDR2 YENEEA. The CDR3 is CASSLDDRGSGYTF. In DNA form, the CDR3 reads TGTGCCAGCAGCTTGGACGACAGGGGGAGCGGCTACACCTTC.

This clonotype was counted ten times or more. The rearrangement links TRBV6-5 to TRBJ1-2, with D uncertain. This CDR3 spans 15 amino acids. The V and J ends lost 2 bases and 7 bases respectively, with 17 bases between them. Per the germline V gene, CDR1 is MNHEY and CDR2 is SVGAGI. The CDR3 DNA follows: TGTGCCAGCAGTTACAAGAGGGTTGGGATTGGTGGCTACACCTTC. Encoded protein: CASSYKRVGIGGYTF.

Worth noting for this clonotype: A much larger clone lies one base from this, so it may be a read error. V is TRBV12-3 or TRBV12-4 and J is TRBJ2-1, with 8 bases matching TRBD1. The CDR3 length is 17 residues. For the CDR3, the DNA is TGTGCCAGCAGCCGCACCAACAGGGGGGTTAAGCACAATGAGCGGTTCTTC. Encoded protein: CASSRTNRGVKHNERFF.

The V gene is TRBV25-1, the J gene TRBJ1-3; 9 nucleotides agree with TRBD1. Germline V gives CDR1 MGHDK, CDR2 SYGVNS. CDR3 length: 17 residues. The V and J ends lost 5 bases and 4 bases, in that order; junction bases with no gene match: 12. The DNA of the CDR3 is TGTGCCAGCAGTCCGGGACAGGGTGTTTCGGAGGGAAACACCATATATTTT. It translates to CASSPGQGVSEGNTIYF.

The table lists this clonotype with a few counts. Since a much larger clone is just one base distant, this may be a read error. The V and J genes are TRBV27 and TRBJ2-7; no clear D gene. This CDR3 region has 13 residues. Between the trimmed V and J ends, which lost 2 bases and 1 base, there was a span of 6 bases. CDR1 and CDR2 from the germline V gene are MNHEY and SMNVEV (reference sequence). In DNA form, the CDR3 reads TGTGCCAGCAGTTTAGCGGAATCCTACGAGCAGTACTTC. As protein: CASSLAESYEQYF.

This clonotype has a count of ten or more. This chain connects TRBV18 to TRBJ1-1; tentative D call: TRBD1 (5 bases). Per germline, CDR1 KGHSH and CDR2 LQKENI. CDR3 length: 14 amino acids. Trimming pared 8 bases from V and 5 bases from J, leaving 18 bases between. Written as DNA, the CDR3 is TGTGCCAGCAGCCCCGGTGGGGGGGGTACTGAAGCTTTCTTT. Residues: CASSPGGGGTEAFF.

The rearrangement uses TRBV5-1 and TRBJ2-7; 10 bases map to TRBD2. Near its end, the DNA agrees better with TRBJ2-1, so the J call may be wrong. CDR1 is SGHRS, CDR2 YFSETQ, per germline. The length of the CDR3 is 14 residues. The CDR3: CASSIAGGPDEQFF. The CDR3 nucleotides read TGCGCCAGCAGCATAGCGGGAGGTCCCGACGAGCAGTTCTTC.

Ten or more counts support this clonotype. The chain links TRBV3-1 to TRBJ2-1; D remains ambiguous. Per the germline V gene, CDR1 is LGHDT and CDR2 is YNNKEL (reference sequence). This CDR3 has 14 residues. Trimming took 6 bases from V and 7 from J, leaving 16 bases between them. CDR3 coding DNA: TGTGCCAGCAGTATTGGCGTGGTAGGTAATGAGCAGTTCTTC. It encodes CASSIGVVGNEQFF.

This clonotype was seen repeatedly, ten times or more. This sequence joins TRBV6-2 or TRBV6-3 and TRBJ2-7; 11 nucleotides line up with TRBD1. Losses at the gene ends were 6 bases for V and 4 bases for J; bases not matched to a gene: 5. Germline CDR1 MNHEY, CDR2 SVGEGT. The CDR3 consists of 14 residues. CDR3 nucleotides: TGTGCCAGCAGGACGGACAGGGGGCTGTACGAGCAGTACTTC. Translated, it gives CASRTDRGLYEQYF.

This clonotype was seen many times. The V and J genes are TRBV30 and TRBJ2-1, with no clear D. CDR3 length: 13 amino acids. Germline V gene sequence: CDR1 GTSNPN, CDR2 SVGIG (reference sequence). Trimming cost V 3 bases and J 9 bases, with 15 bases left between them. This chain's CDR3 is CAWREELEFEQFF. CDR3 sequence (DNA): TGTGCCTGGAGAGAAGAACTGGAATTTGAGCAGTTCTTC. The variable domain in full, with the rest retrieved from reference TRBV30 and TRBJ2-1, is SQTIHQWPATLVQPVGSPLSLECTVEGTSNPNLYWYRQAAGRGLQLLFYSVGIGQISSEVPQNLSASRPQDRQFILSSKKLLLSDSGFYLCAWREELEFEQFFGPGTRLTVL.

This clonotype appeared once. The rearrangement links TRBV24-1 to TRBJ2-2; D not resolved. CDR1 is KGHDR and CDR2 is SFDVKD in the germline V gene. This CDR3 spans 15 amino acids. The germline V and J ends were trimmed by 2 bases and 5 bases, with 11 bases remaining between them. For the CDR3, the DNA is TGTGCCACCAGTGATTCGCAACTGGGGACCGGGGAGCTGTTTTTT. This translates into CATSDSQLGTGELFF.

V is TRBV6-2 or TRBV6-3 and J is TRBJ1-1; D call uncertain. This CDR3 region has 14 residues. Germline CDR1 reads MNHEY; CDR2 reads SVGEGT. V was cut by 2 bases and J by 1 base, with 8 bases left in between. CDR3 sequence reads: CASSYGLANTEAFF. In DNA, the CDR3 is TGTGCCAGCAGTTACGGGTTGGCGAACACTGAAGCTTTCTTT.

This sequence joins TRBV6-4 and TRBJ1-6; TRBD1 agrees at 7 bases. V lost 6 bases and J lost 7; bases outside the gene matches: 6. The CDR3 sequence is 14 residues long. CDR1 is MRHNA and CDR2 is SNTAGT in the germline V gene. Written as DNA, the CDR3 is TGTGCCAGCAGAACAGGGGAAAGAAATTCACCCCTCCACTTT. Translation: CASRTGERNSPLHF.

The J gene is TRBJ2-4, the V gene TRBV28; 7 positions match TRBD2. V lost 4 bases and J lost 2; bases outside the gene matches: 11. The CDR3 consists of 17 residues. In germline, CDR1 is MDHEN, CDR2 SYDVKM. CDR3 region: CASSSQTSRRTKNIQYF. The CDR3 DNA reads as TGTGCCAGCAGTTCCCAGACTAGCAGGAGAACCAAAAACATTCAGTACTTC.

CDR3 region: CSVVLAGLGVHEQYF. CDR3 in DNA: TGCAGCGTTGTCCTAGCGGGATTAGGAGTCCACGAGCAGTACTTC. The genes are TRBV29-1 and TRBJ2-7; TRBD2 aligns across 9 bases. This CDR3 comprises 15 residues. J was trimmed by 5 bases and V by 4 bases; bases with no gene match: 12. The V gene's germline CDR1 is SQVTM and CDR2 ANQGSEA.

A note on this clonotype: One base away lies a much larger clone, so this may be a sequencing read error. The V gene is TRBV28, the J gene TRBJ2-3; no definite D call. This CDR3 has 12 amino acids. CDR1 and CDR2 from the germline V gene are MDHEN and SYDVKM. CDR3: CAGSSQSDTQYF. DNA for the CDR3: TGTGCCGGCAGTAGCCAGTCGGATACGCAGTATTTT.

V usage is TRBV29-1 and J usage is TRBJ2-7; D possibly uses TRBD1 or TRBD2 (5 bases each). Germline V gives CDR1 SQVTM, CDR2 ANQGSEA. The CDR3 sequence is 14 residues long. V was shortened by 4 bases and J by 2 bases, with 15 bases between the two germline ends. In DNA form, the CDR3 reads TGCAGCGTTGGGGCAGGGAGTCCCACCTACGAGCAGTACTTC. Protein: CSVGAGSPTYEQYF.

This clonotype was seen repeatedly, ten times or more. The rearrangement uses TRBV12-3 or TRBV12-4 and TRBJ1-2, with a possible D match to TRBD1 (6 bases). The CDR3 contains 15 residues. V was shortened by 3 bases and J by 7 bases, with 18 bases between the two germline ends. Here the CDR3 reads CASSFRGNREAGYTF. In DNA, the CDR3 is TGTGCCAGCAGTTTCCGGGGGAACAGGGAGGCTGGCTACACCTTC.